This T cell receptor beta chain derives from a study of blood T cell repertoires in COVID-19. Profiled with immunoSEQ multiplex PCR; TCRdb holds only in-frame clones, not every one. Of about 140,000 clones in the sample, 80% were seen once. In germline, CDR1 is SGHDT, CDR2 YYEEEE. The CDR3 is 14 amino acids. Trimming at V came to 7 bases and at J to 0 bases, leaving 6 bases not matched to a gene. Material for sequencing was peripheral blood. V is TRBV5-6 and J is TRBJ2-5, with 7 bases matching TRBD1. This clonotype was obtained from a man between 65 and 80 years old who had recovered from COVID-19. CDR3 nucleotides: TGTGCCAGCGTTAGGGGGCCCAACCAAGAGACCCAGTACTTC. This codes for CASVRGPNQETQYF. The full variable domain, in which reference TRBV5-6 and TRBJ2-5 provide the parts outside the CDR3, is DAGVTQSPTHLIKTRGQQVTLRCSPKSGHDTVSWYQQALGQGPQFIFQYYEEEERQRGNFPDRFSGHQFPNYSSELNVNALLLGDSALYLCASVRGPNQETQYFGPGTRLLVL.